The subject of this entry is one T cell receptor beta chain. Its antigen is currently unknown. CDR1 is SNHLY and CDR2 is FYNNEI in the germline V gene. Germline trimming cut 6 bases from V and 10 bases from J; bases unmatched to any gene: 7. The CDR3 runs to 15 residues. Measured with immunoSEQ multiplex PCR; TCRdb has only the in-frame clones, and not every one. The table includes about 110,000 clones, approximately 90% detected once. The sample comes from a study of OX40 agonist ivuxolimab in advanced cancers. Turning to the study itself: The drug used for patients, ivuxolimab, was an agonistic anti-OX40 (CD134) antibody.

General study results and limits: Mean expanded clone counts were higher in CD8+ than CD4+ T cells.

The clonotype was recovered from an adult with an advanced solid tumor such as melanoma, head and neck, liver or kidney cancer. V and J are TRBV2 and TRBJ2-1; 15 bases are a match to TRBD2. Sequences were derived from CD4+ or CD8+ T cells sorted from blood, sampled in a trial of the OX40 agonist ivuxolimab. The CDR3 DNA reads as TGTGCCAGCAGGACCGGGACTAGCGGGGGGATGGAGCAGTTCTTC. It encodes CASRTGTSGGMEQFF.